This is a list of T cell receptor beta chains from one sample in a study of blood T cell repertoires in COVID-19. Some clones are missing from TCRdb's copy, which holds only in-frame ones; the method was immunoSEQ multiplex PCR. The sample shows some 45,000 clones, 80% of them seen only once. Sequenced: peripheral blood. The receptors come from a man between 65 and 80 years old with acute or convalescent COVID-19. Each CDR3 is given without its conserved first and last residue.

TRBJ2-4 | TRBV5-1 | ASSAGAKNIQY
TRBJ1-5 | TRBV5-3 | ARSFFHRGLNNQPQH
TRBJ2-1 | TRBV3-1/TRBV3-2 | ASSQAGGWNEQF
TRBJ1-4 | TRBV27 | ASGGRGAVKLF
TRBJ1-2 | TRBV7-2 | ASSVSRTTNYGYT
TRBJ1-2 | TRBV18 | ASSPRQGTYGYT
TRBJ1-4 | TRBV7-7 | ASSPESGEKLF
TRBJ2-3 | TRBV6-2/TRBV6-3 | ASSYLKLAGGRDTQY
TRBJ2-7 | TRBV29-1 | SVLTGSGEQY
TRBJ1-2 | TRBV24-1 | ATSDGGYGYT
TRBJ1-1 | TRBV10-3 | AISESLRGARSTEAF
TRBJ1-1 | TRBV28 | ASRGHTEAF
TRBJ1-2 | TRBV6-5 | ASSYSSGTPYGYT
TRBJ2-7 | TRBV28 | ASSLMTGNRYEQY
TRBJ1-2 | TRBV2 | ASSGGGPGYT
TRBJ2-7 | TRBV18 | ASSPPSRYEQY
TRBJ1-5 | TRBV6-1 | ASSETGRRQPQH
TRBJ1-1 | TRBV14 | ASSININTEAF
TRBJ1-5 | TRBV4-3 | ASSQAAGGMWPQH
TRBJ1-1 | TRBV5-5 | ASSLGPRGEAF
TRBJ2-2 | TRBV19 | ASNRGLRTGELF
TRBJ1-1 | TRBV2 | ASLLRRDTEAF
TRBJ1-5 | TRBV6-5 | ASSYSAGAGEPQH
TRBJ2-7 | TRBV28 | ASRGTGGPYEQY
TRBJ1-2 | TRBV4-3 | ASSQVAGGANYGYT
TRBJ1-4 | TRBV24-1 | ATSGAGETNEKLF
TRBJ2-2 | TRBV7-9 | ASSPRQVLDTGELF
TRBJ1-6 | TRBV7-2 | ASSLVGGVRGTRNSPLH
TRBJ2-6 | TRBV28 | ASSFQGIPGANVLT
TRBJ2-1 | TRBV4-3 | ASSQDRSGGRYNEQF
TRBJ2-7 | TRBV25-1 | ASSEQGHSYEQY
TRBJ1-6 | TRBV6-5 | ASSYQGSSYNSPLH
TRBJ1-2 | TRBV5-4 | ASRGLYGTYGYT
TRBJ1-1 | TRBV4-1 | ASSQDVTGGTEAF
TRBJ2-7 | TRBV7-8 | ASSLAHGQQY
TRBJ2-5 | TRBV6-2/TRBV6-3 | ASSYIGRSSGDETQY
TRBJ1-4 | TRBV6-4 | ASSAQRGEKLF
TRBJ2-7 | TRBV7-9 | ASSSGQNSYEQY
TRBJ1-2 | TRBV29-1 | SVDQMGYT
TRBJ1-1 | TRBV25-1 | ASSGTGTVNTEAF
TRBJ2-3 | TRBV4-1 | ASSQDTSGTSTDTQY
TRBJ1-2 | TRBV5-6 | ASSLDRGSAGAYGYT
TRBJ1-6 | TRBV7-2 | ASSLVNQGSSYNSPLH
TRBJ2-5 | TRBV2 | ASSRTGKETQY
TRBJ1-1 | TRBV6-4 | ASSSLGLGSTEAF
TRBJ1-1 | TRBV6-6 | ASSQTGPMNTEAF
TRBJ2-7 | TRBV19 | ASSIPGTGAYEQY
TRBJ1-1 | TRBV10-3 | AIGQGETEAF
TRBJ2-7 | TRBV3-1/TRBV3-2 | ASSIGGYEQY
TRBJ1-3 | TRBV28 | ASRAGTGLAGNTIY
TRBJ1-2 | TRBV7-9 | ASSLHRGPGGGYT